This passage covers 20 T cell receptor beta chains from one sample sequenced in a study of cytomegalovirus exposure and HLA in healthy donors. Method: immunoSEQ multiplex PCR; TCRdb's copy keeps in-frame clones and lacks some. The sample contains roughly 120,000 clones, about 83% of which appear only once. The sample consisted of PBMCs. The receptors derive from a man aged 18 to 35 in good health and CMV-seronegative.

The V call is TRBV25-1, the J call TRBJ2-1; 11 positions agree with TRBD1. The germline V gene has CDR1 MGHDK and CDR2 SYGVNS. The CDR3 consists of 14 residues. After removal of 7 bases from V and 9 bases from J, the junction contained 8 bases not matched to a gene. The CDR3 reads CASNGQGAHGEQFF. CDR3 nucleotides: TGTGCCAGCAATGGACAGGGGGCGCATGGTGAGCAGTTCTTC.

The rearrangement joins TRBV30 to TRBJ1-1; 9 bases are a match to TRBD1. The CDR3 runs to 13 residues. The V and J ends lost 1 base and 5 bases, in that order; junction bases with no gene match: 2. From germline, CDR1 is GTSNPN and CDR2 SVGIG (reference sequence). The CDR3 nucleotides read TGTGCCTGGAGTGGACAGGGGGATACTGAAGCTTTCTTT. This codes for CAWSGQGDTEAFF.

The chain is built from TRBV19 and TRBJ1-5, with 8 positions matching TRBD1. From germline, CDR1 is LNHDA and CDR2 SQIVND (reference sequence). CDR3 size: 16 residues. After removal of 5 bases from V and 1 base from J, the junction contained 7 bases not matched to a gene. DNA for the CDR3: TGTGCCAGTAGTCCCTGGACAGGGATAAGCAATCAGCCCCAGCATTTT. Protein: CASSPWTGISNQPQHF.

V gene TRBV11-2 combines with J gene TRBJ1-2, with 10 positions matching TRBD1. This CDR3 contains 15 residues. Trimming cost V 10 bases and J 8 bases; bases outside gene matches: 16. In germline, CDR1 is SGHAT, CDR2 FQNNGV. The chain's CDR3 is CATGPTPGQGSGYTF. The CDR3 DNA reads TGTGCCACCGGTCCGACTCCGGGACAGGGGAGCGGCTACACCTTC. Full variable domain (missing parts from reference TRBV11-2 and TRBJ1-2): EAGVAQSPRYKIIEKRQSVAFWCNPISGHATLYWYQQILGQGPKLLIQFQNNGVVDDSQLPKDRFSAERLKGVDSTLKIQPAKLEDSAVYLCATGPTPGQGSGYTFGSGTRLTVV.

The genes are TRBV30 and TRBJ2-1, with D unresolved. The V end was cut by 4 bases, the J end by 9 bases, with 13 bases between. The germline gives CDR1 GTSNPN, CDR2 SVGIG (reference sequence). This CDR3 spans 12 amino acids. The CDR3 nucleotides are TGTGCCTGGAAGGTAAAACGAGGTGAGCAGTTCTTC. Its translation: CAWKVKRGEQFF.

The CDR3 DNA reads as TGTGCCAGCAGCCACGTAGGGACTCTCGAGCAGTACTTC. It is translated as CASSHVGTLEQYF. The V and J genes are TRBV7-9 and TRBJ2-7; D perhaps matches TRBD2 (6 bases). Trimming took 5 bases from V and 6 from J, leaving 14 bases between them. Per the germline V gene, CDR1 is SEHNR and CDR2 is FQNEAQ (reference sequence). The CDR3 has 13 residues. The complete variable domain, with remaining parts taken from reference TRBV7-9 and TRBJ2-7, reads DTGVSQNPRHKITKRGQNVTFRCDPISEHNRLYWYRQTLGQGPEFLTYFQNEAQLEKSRLLSDRFSAERPKGSFSTLEIQRTEQGDSAMYLCASSHVGTLEQYFGPGTRLTVT.

J is TRBJ2-7 and V is TRBV19; 8 bases are a match to TRBD2. V lost 6 bases, J lost 3 bases, and 7 bases stayed unmatched. CDR3 length: 14 amino acids. Germline-derived CDR1 and CDR2 are LNHDA and SQIVND (reference sequence). CDR3 DNA sequence: TGTGCCAGTAGGGGGACTAGGGATAACTACGAGCAGTACTTC. Protein sequence: CASRGTRDNYEQYF.

V gene TRBV6-1 combines with J gene TRBJ1-2; the D gene is possibly TRBD1 (5 bases). The germline gives CDR1 MNHNS, CDR2 SASEGT. The V gene lost 1 base and the J gene lost 6 bases, with 12 bases spanning the gap. This CDR3 is built from 14 residues. CDR3 protein: CASSEDHRRNGYTF. CDR3 sequence (DNA): TGTGCCAGCAGTGAAGACCACAGGCGAAATGGCTACACCTTC.

This clone was counted a few times. V usage is TRBV5-1 and J usage is TRBJ2-7, with 16 bases aligning to TRBD2. The CDR3 has 17 amino acids. Losses at the gene ends were 4 bases for V and 2 bases for J; bases not matched to a gene: 6. Germline assignment: CDR1 SGHRS and CDR2 YFSETQ. The CDR3 region is CASSPGLAGGPPYEQYF. The CDR3 coding sequence is TGCGCCAGCAGCCCGGGACTAGCGGGAGGGCCACCCTACGAGCAGTACTTC.

V is TRBV6-1 and J is TRBJ1-5; TRBD1 might be the D (6 bases). Trimming stripped 6 bases from V and 4 bases from J, with 13 bases between. This CDR3 is built from 14 residues. Germline-derived CDR1 and CDR2 are MNHNS and SASEGT. This CDR3 is CASRIEGENQPQHF. CDR3 sequence (DNA): TGTGCCAGCAGGATCGAGGGGGAGAATCAGCCCCAGCATTTT.

The chain couples TRBV5-1 to TRBJ2-3; 8 bases align to TRBD2. The CDR3 is 14 residues long. The germline V gene encodes CDR1 SGHRS and CDR2 YFSETQ. The V gene end was trimmed by 5 bases and the J gene end by 3 bases; junction bases not matched to a gene: 5. This CDR3 is CASSEAGVTDTQYF. The CDR3, as DNA: TGCGCCAGCAGTGAAGCGGGAGTTACAGATACGCAGTATTTT.

The chain recombines TRBV29-1 with TRBJ2-3; 10 bases match TRBD2. The CDR3 totals 15 residues. The germline CDR1 and CDR2 sequences are SQVTM and ANQGSEA. J gave up 0 bases and V 3 bases, and 3 bases lay outside the gene matches. The DNA of the CDR3 is TGCAGCGTTGATTTAGCGGGGGGTAGCACAGATACGCAGTATTTT. Translating gives CSVDLAGGSTDTQYF.

The DNA of the CDR3 is TGTGCCAGCAGCTTGTTGGGACAGGAGTACTTC. Protein sequence: CASSLLGQEYF. V gene TRBV5-8 combines with J gene TRBJ2-7; TRBD1 aligns across 8 bases. The CDR3 contains 11 residues. Germline-derived CDR1 and CDR2 are SGHTS and YDEGEE. V gave up 1 base and J gave up 11 bases; unmatched junction bases: 2.

The chain recombines TRBV7-2 with TRBJ1-4, with TRBD1 as a possible D gene (6 bases). The ends were cut back, 3 bases at V and 8 bases at J, with 16 bases in the middle. The CDR3 sequence is 15 residues long. CDR1 is SGHTA and CDR2 is FQGNSA in the germline V gene. CDR3 protein: CASSFGIGGLEKLFF. The CDR3 nucleotides are TGTGCCAGCAGCTTCGGGATTGGGGGCTTGGAAAAACTGTTTTTT.

This chain uses TRBV19 with TRBJ2-7; maybe TRBD1 (5 bases). Germline V lookup: CDR1 LNHDA, CDR2 SQIVND (reference sequence). V was cut by 1 base and J by 1 base, with 8 bases left in between. The CDR3 is 14 amino acids. The CDR3 is CASSIGTPSYEQYF. For the CDR3, the DNA is TGTGCCAGTAGTATAGGGACACCTTCCTACGAGCAGTACTTC.

The J gene is TRBJ2-2, the V gene TRBV6-1, with 10 bases aligning to TRBD1. Losses at the gene ends were 4 bases for V and 4 bases for J; bases not matched to a gene: 3. Germline CDR1 is MNHNS and CDR2 is SASEGT. CDR3 size: 15 residues. CDR3 DNA sequence: TGTGCCAGCAGTGTGGGACAGGGGTCCACCGGGGAGCTGTTTTTT. It specifies CASSVGQGSTGELFF.

The V and J genes are TRBV14 and TRBJ2-5; TRBD1 matches at 11 bases. Trimming at V came to 4 bases and at J to 5 bases, leaving 3 bases not matched to a gene. Germline-derived CDR1 and CDR2 are SGHDN and FVKESK. This CDR3 is 14 amino acids long. The CDR3 DNA sequence: TGTGCCAGCAGCCTGGACAGGGGGCATGAGACCCAGTACTTC. It specifies CASSLDRGHETQYF.

The chain carries TRBV30 and TRBJ2-1; 8 nucleotides agree with TRBD2. V lost 3 bases to trimming and J lost 0 bases; unmatched junction nucleotides: 10. In germline, CDR1 is GTSNPN, CDR2 SVGIG (reference sequence). This CDR3 comprises 17 residues. CDR3 residues: CAWRVKTGTSSYNEQFF. The CDR3 bases are TGTGCCTGGAGGGTGAAGACCGGGACTAGCTCCTACAATGAGCAGTTCTTC.

J is TRBJ2-5 and V is TRBV7-9, with 9 bases aligning to TRBD2. The CDR3 covers 16 residues. V trimming: 1 base; J trimming: 4 bases; junction bases outside the gene matches: 7. Per the germline V gene, CDR1 is SEHNR and CDR2 is FQNEAQ (reference sequence). CDR3 sequence (DNA): TGTGCCAGCAGCTTAGGTTCAGCGGGGGGCACAGAGACCCAGTACTTC. Its protein is CASSLGSAGGTETQYF.

The rearrangement links TRBV2 to TRBJ2-7; 7 positions match TRBD1. The CDR3 has 13 residues. The J segment lost 2 bases and the V segment lost 11 bases, leaving 9 bases of the junction unmatched. Germline CDR1 is SNHLY and CDR2 is FYNNEI. The CDR3 nucleotides are TGTGCCCAGCAAACAGGGGCCGCCTACGAGCAGTACTTC. Its protein is CAQQTGAAYEQYF. Full variable domain (remainder filled in from reference TRBV2 and TRBJ2-7): EPEVTQTPSHQVTQMGQEVILRCVPISNHLYFYWYRQILGQKVEFLVSFYNNEISEKSEIFDDQFSVERPDGSNFTLKIRSTKLEDSAMYFCAQQTGAAYEQYFGPGTRLTVT.